The sequence of this T cell receptor (beta chain) was determined in a study of cytomegalovirus exposure and HLA in healthy donors. Germline V gene sequence: CDR1 SGHTS, CDR2 YDEGEE. Trimming stripped 2 bases from V and 4 bases from J, with 12 bases between. There are 14 residues in the CDR3. This clone came up once. Its antigen is currently unknown. General study findings and limits: Most TCRs appeared rarely, but some public TCRs recurred in many donors.

Healthy bone marrow donors made up the donors. It was with 60 Vbeta and 13 Jbeta primers that the PCR ran. The repertoire was sequenced with immunoSEQ multiplex PCR; TCRdb's copy has only in-frame clones and lacks some. The profile shows approximately 110,000 clones, about 74% of them singletons. V and J are TRBV5-8 and TRBJ1-1, with D perhaps matching TRBD1 (6 bases). This receptor was obtained from a female donor in good health and CMV-seropositive. The sample taken for sequencing was PBMCs. As DNA, the CDR3 is TGTGCCAGCAGCTTCAGGGGTATGGCCACTGAAGCTTTCTTT. Its translation is CASSFRGMATEAFF.